The sequence of this T cell receptor beta chain was determined in a study of T cell repertoires in cytomegalovirus infection. Whole-study results and caveats: Summed public TCR beta family frequency identified CMV carriers bearing the relevant HLA.

Notes on this clonotype: Its antigen is not known.

This CDR3 has 14 amino acids. Trimming cost V 6 bases and J 7 bases, with 16 bases left between them. CDR1 and CDR2 from the germline V gene are MNHNY and SVGAGI (reference sequence). MiXCR, applied by TCRdb to the reads, yields one record per CDR3 protein. This sample has about 480,000 distinct CDR3 sequences, with around a third found just once. The source of this sequence is a human donor in good health (CMV status not recorded). Some clones in this sample may be carry-over from other donors' samples. The sequencing used cultured PBMCs, collected from culture after CMV antigen stimulation. This chain connects TRBV6-6 to TRBJ2-1; maybe TRBD2 (6 bases). Written as DNA, the CDR3 is TGTGCCAGCAGGCGACCCTCTAGCGATAATGAGCAGTTCTTC. Translated, it gives CASRRPSSDNEQFF.